This TCR beta chain was sequenced during a study of blood T cell repertoires in COVID-19. Study-wide context: The origin of the acute and convalescent COVID-19 samples was the United States, Italy and Spain.

CDR1 SGHRS and CDR2 YFSETQ come from the germline V gene. CDR3 length equals 16 residues. V trimming: 0 bases; J trimming: 10 bases; junction bases outside the gene matches: 12. This clone was detected many times. Clones were read by immunoSEQ multiplex PCR, and TCRdb kept only the in-frame ones, dropping some. The sample contains about 68,000 clones, 80% to 90% of which appear only once. This chain uses TRBV5-1 with TRBJ2-1; 8 bases fit TRBD2. Sample: peripheral blood. The receptor's source is a man aged 25-40 years with acute or convalescent COVID-19. CDR3 DNA sequence: TGCGCCAGCAGCTTGGGCGTTAGCGGGGAAAAGCAAGAGCAGTTCTTC. Translation: CASSLGVSGEKQEQFF.